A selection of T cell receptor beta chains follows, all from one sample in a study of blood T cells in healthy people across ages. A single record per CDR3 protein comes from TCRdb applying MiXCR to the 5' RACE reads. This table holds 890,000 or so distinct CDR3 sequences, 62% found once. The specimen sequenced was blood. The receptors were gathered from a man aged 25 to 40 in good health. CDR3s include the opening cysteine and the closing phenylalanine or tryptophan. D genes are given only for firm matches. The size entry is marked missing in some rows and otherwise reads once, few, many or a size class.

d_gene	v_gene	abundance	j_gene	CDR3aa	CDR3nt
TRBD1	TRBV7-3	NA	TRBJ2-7	CASSSTGVGEQYF	TGTGCCAGCAGCTCGACAGGGGTGGGCGAGCAGTACTTC
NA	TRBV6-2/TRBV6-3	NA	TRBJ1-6	CASRPEYSPLHF	TGTGCCAGCAGACCAGAGTATTCACCCCTCCACTTT
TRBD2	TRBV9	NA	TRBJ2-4	CASSKTSQGKNIQYF	TGTGCCAGCAGCAAGACTAGCCAGGGCAAAAACATTCAGTACTTC
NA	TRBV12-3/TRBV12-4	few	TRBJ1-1	CASRLGYNTEAFF	TGTGCCAGCAGGCTGGGATACAACACTGAAGCTTTCTTT
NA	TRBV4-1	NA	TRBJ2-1	CASSQELSFSEQGREQFF	TGCGCCAGCAGCCAAGAGTTATCGTTTTCCGAACAGGGTCGGGAGCAGTTCTTC
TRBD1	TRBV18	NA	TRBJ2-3	CASSPWDRTYSGTDTQYF	TGTGCCAGCTCACCGTGGGACAGAACGTATTCGGGCACAGATACGCAGTATTTT
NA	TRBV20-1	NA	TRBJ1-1	CSARRQNTEAFF	TGCAGTGCTAGAAGGCAGAACACTGAAGCTTTCTTT
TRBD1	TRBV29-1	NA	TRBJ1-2	CSVAQGPSYGYTF	TGCAGCGTTGCACAGGGGCCAAGCTATGGCTACACCTTC
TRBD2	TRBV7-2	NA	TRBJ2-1	CASSLRTSGGAVGTYNEQFF	TGTGCCAGCAGCTTAAGGACTAGCGGGGGGGCCGTTGGCACCTACAATGAGCAGTTCTTC
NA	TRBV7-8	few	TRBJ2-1	CASSKEDSSYNEQFF	TGTGCCAGCAGCAAAGAAGACAGCTCCTACAATGAGCAGTTCTTC
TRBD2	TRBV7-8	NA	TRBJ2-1	CASTHWAGDSYNEQFF	TGTGCCAGCACCCACTGGGCGGGGGACTCCTACAATGAGCAGTTCTTC
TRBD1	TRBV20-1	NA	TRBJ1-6	CSATTGGNNSPLHF	TGCAGTGCTACAACAGGGGGCAATAATTCACCCCTCCACTTT
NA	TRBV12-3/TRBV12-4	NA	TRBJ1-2	CASSLGSQGGLVYGYTF	TGTGCCAGCAGTTTAGGATCCCAGGGAGGCCTCGTCTATGGCTACACCTTC
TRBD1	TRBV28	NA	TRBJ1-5	CASSYPGQGWQPQHF	TGTGCCAGCAGTTACCCCGGACAGGGATGGCAGCCCCAGCATTTT
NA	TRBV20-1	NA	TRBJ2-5	CSAPWPGGAQETQYF	TGCAGTGCCCCCTGGCCCGGAGGAGCCCAAGAGACCCAGTACTTC
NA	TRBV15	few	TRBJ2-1	CATSRGGTEGPYNEQFF	TGTGCCACCAGCCGAGGGGGAACGGAGGGACCCTACAATGAGCAGTTCTTC
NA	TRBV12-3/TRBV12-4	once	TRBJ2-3	CASSFSPGPTPTDTQYF	TGTGCCAGCAGTTTTAGCCCGGGACCCACCCCCACAGATACGCAGTATTTT
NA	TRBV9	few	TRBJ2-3	CASSVVEGADTQYF	TGTGCCAGCAGCGTAGTAGAGGGGGCAGATACGCAGTATTTT
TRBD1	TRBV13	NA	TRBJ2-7	CASSPSAGGSYEQYF	TGTGCCAGCAGCCCCTCGGCAGGGGGTTCCTACGAGCAGTACTTC
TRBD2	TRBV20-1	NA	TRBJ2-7	CSAPGTSLYEQYF	TGCAGTGCACCCGGGACTAGCCTCTACGAGCAGTACTTC
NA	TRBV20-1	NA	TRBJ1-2	CSASVMRTDYGYTF	TGCAGTGCTAGTGTCATGCGGACAGACTATGGCTACACCTTC
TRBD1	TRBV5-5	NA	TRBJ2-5	CASSLLRDSRWTQYF	TGTGCCAGCAGCTTACTACGGGACAGTCGATGGACCCAGTACTTC
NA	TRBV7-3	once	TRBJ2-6	CASSLTTLPGANVLTF	TGTGCCAGCAGCTTAACGACCCTGCCTGGGGCCAACGTCCTGACTTTC
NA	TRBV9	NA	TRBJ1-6	CASSEVTDNSPLHF	TGTGCCAGCAGCGAGGTCACCGACAATTCACCCCTCCACTTT
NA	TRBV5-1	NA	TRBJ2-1	CASSFNRDLGNEQFF	TGCGCCAGCAGCTTTAACAGGGACCTAGGCAATGAGCAGTTCTTC
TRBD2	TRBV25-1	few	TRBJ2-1	CASSDERGARSYNEQFF	TGTGCCAGCAGTGACGAGCGGGGGGCCCGCTCCTACAATGAGCAGTTCTTC
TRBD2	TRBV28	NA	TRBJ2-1	CASSSPQLAGGNNEQFF	TGTGCCAGCAGTAGCCCCCAGCTAGCGGGGGGGAATAATGAGCAGTTCTTC
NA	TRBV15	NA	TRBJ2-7	CATSGGRKPHEQYF	TGTGCCACCAGCGGAGGACGCAAACCCCACGAGCAGTACTTC
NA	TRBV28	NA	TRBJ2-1	CASSSGQSRSYNEQFF	TGTGCCAGCAGTTCAGGACAGAGTCGCTCCTACAATGAGCAGTTCTTC
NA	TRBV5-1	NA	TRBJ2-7	CASSSSDKPSYEQYF	TGCGCCAGCAGCTCTAGCGACAAACCTTCGTACGAGCAGTACTTC
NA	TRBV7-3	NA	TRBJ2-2	CASSPDGNTGELFF	TGTGCCAGCAGCCCTGACGGCAACACCGGGGAGCTGTTTTTT
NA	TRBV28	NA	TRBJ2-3	CASSRPSGLNTDTQYF	TGTGCCAGCAGCCGACCCTCGGGACTCAACACAGATACGCAGTATTTT
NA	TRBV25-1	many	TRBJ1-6	CASSEYGLSPLHF	TGTGCCAGCAGTGAATATGGCCTGTCACCCCTCCACTTT